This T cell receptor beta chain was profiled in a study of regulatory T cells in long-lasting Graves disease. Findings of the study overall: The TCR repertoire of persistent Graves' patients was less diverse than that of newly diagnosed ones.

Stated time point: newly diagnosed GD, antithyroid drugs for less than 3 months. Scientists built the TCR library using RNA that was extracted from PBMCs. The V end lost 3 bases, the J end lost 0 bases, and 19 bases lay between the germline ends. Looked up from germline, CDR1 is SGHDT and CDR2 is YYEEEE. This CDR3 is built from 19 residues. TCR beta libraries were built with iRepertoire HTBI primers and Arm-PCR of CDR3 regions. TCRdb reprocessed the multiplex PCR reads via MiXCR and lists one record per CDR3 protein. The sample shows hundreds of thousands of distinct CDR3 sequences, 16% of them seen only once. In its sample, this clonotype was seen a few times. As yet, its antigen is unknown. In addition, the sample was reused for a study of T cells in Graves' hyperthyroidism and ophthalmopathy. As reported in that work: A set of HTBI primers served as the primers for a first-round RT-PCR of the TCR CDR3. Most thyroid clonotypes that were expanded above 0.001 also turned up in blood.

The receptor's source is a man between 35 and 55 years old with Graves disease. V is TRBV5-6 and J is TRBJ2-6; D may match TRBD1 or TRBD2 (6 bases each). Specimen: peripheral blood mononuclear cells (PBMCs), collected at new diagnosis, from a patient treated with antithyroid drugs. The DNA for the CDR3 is TGTGCCAGCAGCTCCCCACTGACAGGAGGGGACTCTGGGGCCAACGTCCTGACTTTC. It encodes CASSSPLTGGDSGANVLTF.